The 18 T cell receptor beta chains reported below all come from one sample, sequenced in a study of blood T cell repertoires in COVID-19. The protocol was immunoSEQ multiplex PCR, while the TCRdb copy is restricted to in-frame clones and leaves out a portion. The table includes about 210,000 clones, about 83% detected once. Sequences were obtained from peripheral blood. The receptor set was obtained from a woman aged 35 to 49 with active or convalescent COVID-19.

V usage is TRBV2 and J usage is TRBJ1-5, with 7 bases identical to TRBD1. The CDR3 length is 15 residues. Per the germline V gene, CDR1 is SNHLY and CDR2 is FYNNEI. V was clipped by 6 bases and J by 7 bases; unmatched bases: 12. Here the CDR3 reads CASSAGGGRGQPQHF. The CDR3 bases are TGTGCCAGCAGCGCGGGAGGGGGCAGGGGACAGCCCCAGCATTTT.

The chain combines TRBV27 with TRBJ2-7; D perhaps matches TRBD2 (6 bases). Trimming shortened V by 3 bases and J by 3 bases, and 12 bases separated the two germline ends. The germline gives CDR1 MNHEY, CDR2 SMNVEV (reference sequence). The CDR3 sequence is 14 residues long. CDR3 loop: CASSFGGFNYEQYF. Written as DNA, the CDR3 is TGTGCCAGCAGTTTCGGAGGGTTTAACTACGAGCAGTACTTC.

CDR3 DNA sequence: TGCGCCAGCAGGACAGGAATGAACACTGAAGCTTTCTTT. Its translation: CASRTGMNTEAFF. This sequence joins TRBV10-1 and TRBJ1-1; perhaps TRBD1 as D (6 bases). The CDR3 totals 13 residues. With 6 bases removed from V and 0 bases from J, the gap between germline ends came to 8 bases. Germline CDR1 is WNHNN and CDR2 is SYGVQD (reference sequence).

The rearrangement uses TRBV19 and TRBJ2-2; D may be TRBD2 (5 bases). Per the germline V gene, CDR1 is LNHDA and CDR2 is SQIVND (reference sequence). The CDR3 length is 15 residues. Trimming cost V 3 bases and J 1 base, with 9 bases left between them. DNA for the CDR3: TGTGCCAGTAGTATTTGGGCGGGGAACACCGGGGAGCTGTTTTTT. Amino acid sequence: CASSIWAGNTGELFF.

The CDR3 nucleotides read TGTGCCAGCATCACCAAGCCCGGGACAGGCCACAATGAGCAGTTCTTC. Translation gives CASITKPGTGHNEQFF. This chain uses TRBV7-2 with TRBJ2-1; TRBD1 agrees at 8 bases. CDR1 is SGHTA, CDR2 FQGNSA, per germline. This CDR3 contains 16 residues. The J segment lost 5 bases and the V segment lost 7 bases, leaving 13 bases of the junction unmatched. Filled out from reference TRBV7-2 and TRBJ2-1, the complete variable domain reads GAGVSQSPSNKVTEKGKDVELRCDPISGHTALYWYRQSLGQGLEFLIYFQGNSAPDKSGLPSDRFSAERTGGSVSTLTIQRTQQEDSAVYLCASITKPGTGHNEQFFGPGTRLTVL.

The gene calls are TRBV5-1 and TRBJ2-1, with TRBD1 as a possible D gene (6 bases). The CDR3 is 14 residues long. Trimming pared 1 base from V and 5 bases from J, leaving 10 bases between. CDR1 is SGHRS, CDR2 YFSETQ, per germline. The CDR3 sequence: CASSLRGGHNEQFF. In DNA, the CDR3 is TGCGCCAGCAGCTTGAGAGGGGGACACAATGAGCAGTTCTTC.

The V and J genes are TRBV15 and TRBJ1-6; D may be TRBD1 (5 bases). Germline V gene sequence: CDR1 LNHNV, CDR2 YYDKDF (reference sequence). The V end was cut by 3 bases, the J end by 7 bases, with 13 bases between. This CDR3 spans 15 amino acids. CDR3 sequence reads: CATSRLSGGNSPLHF. As DNA, the CDR3 is TGTGCCACCAGCAGGCTGAGTGGGGGGAATTCACCCCTCCACTTT.

V usage is TRBV6-2 or TRBV6-3 and J usage is TRBJ2-1; D may be TRBD1 (6 bases). This CDR3 comprises 15 residues. Germline V gives CDR1 MNHEY, CDR2 SVGEGT. Trimming left V 6 bases short and J 7 bases short, with 19 bases between. The CDR3 nucleotides are TGTGCCAGCAGCCTGGGGGCTCCCGTGGCGAATGAGCAGTTCTTC. Translation: CASSLGAPVANEQFF.

The chain uses TRBV2 and TRBJ1-4; 8 bases agree with TRBD1. V gave up 6 bases and J gave up 8 bases; unmatched junction bases: 8. CDR1 is SNHLY and CDR2 is FYNNEI in the germline V gene. The CDR3 has 14 residues. The CDR3 coding sequence is TGTGCCAGCAGGGGTACAGGGGGTGGAGAAAAACTGTTTTTT. Translated, it gives CASRGTGGGEKLFF.

This rearrangement joins TRBV7-3 to TRBJ1-1; D is undetermined. Looked up from germline, CDR1 is SGHTA and CDR2 is FQGTGA. Trimming pared 5 bases from V and 5 bases from J, leaving 12 bases between. This CDR3 has 13 residues. The CDR3 DNA follows: TGTGCCAGCAGCCCCGGGTTTTCGACTGAAGCTTTCTTT. Translation: CASSPGFSTEAFF.

The CDR3 loop reads CASSADRSQGGYTF. The DNA of the CDR3 is TGTGCCAGCAGCGCCGACAGGAGCCAGGGCGGCTACACCTTC. The V and J genes are TRBV6-6 and TRBJ1-2; possibly TRBD1 for D (6 bases). Trimming removed 6 bases at V and 8 bases at J, with 19 bases between. This CDR3 is 14 amino acids long. CDR1 is MNHNY, CDR2 SVGAGI, per germline (reference sequence).

There are a few counts of this clone. The J gene is TRBJ1-1, the V gene TRBV7-9; possible D gene TRBD1, 5 bases. The germline V gene encodes CDR1 SEHNR and CDR2 FQNEAQ (reference sequence). The V gene lost 5 bases and the J gene lost 5 bases, with 18 bases spanning the gap. CDR3 length: 15 amino acids. The CDR3 DNA is TGTGCCAGCAGCCCCTCTTGGGTAGGGGAAACTGAAGCTTTCTTT. It yields the protein CASSPSWVGETEAFF.

V usage is TRBV30 and J usage is TRBJ1-2; possible D gene TRBD1, 6 bases. Per germline, CDR1 GTSNPN and CDR2 SVGIG (reference sequence). V gave up 3 bases and J gave up 1 base, with 12 bases separating them. The CDR3 is made up of 14 amino acids. The CDR3 protein is CAWRDSPINYGYTF. DNA for the CDR3: TGTGCCTGGAGGGACAGCCCCATTAACTATGGCTACACCTTC.

The rearrangement joins TRBV7-6 to TRBJ2-3; D is perhaps TRBD2 (7 bases). The germline V and J ends were trimmed by 5 bases and 0 bases, with 15 bases remaining between them. The CDR3 length is 16 residues. Germline V gives CDR1 SGHVS, CDR2 FNYEAQ. Here the CDR3 reads CASSPTGGTSTDTQYF. DNA of the CDR3: TGTGCCAGCAGCCCCACCGGGGGGACAAGCACAGATACGCAGTATTTT.

This clone came up a few times. The CDR3 bases are TGTGCCACCAGTGATCCCGCCTGGGGACAAGGGGACGCAGATACGCAGTATTTT. This translates into CATSDPAWGQGDADTQYF. The chain recombines TRBV24-1 with TRBJ2-3, with D perhaps matching TRBD1 (6 bases). The germline V gene encodes CDR1 KGHDR and CDR2 SFDVKD. The CDR3 has 18 residues. V dropped 3 bases and J dropped 4 bases, with 22 bases sitting between them.

The genes are TRBV28 and TRBJ1-2, with TRBD1 identical over 11 bases. Trimming at V came to 6 bases and at J to 7 bases, leaving 7 bases not matched to a gene. Germline assignment: CDR1 MDHEN and CDR2 SYDVKM. The CDR3 is 14 residues long. The CDR3, as DNA: TGTGCCAGCAGGGGACAGGGGGGGTTGATTGGCTACACCTTC. Translating it yields CASRGQGGLIGYTF.

This chain joins TRBV19 and TRBJ2-1; TRBD2 might be the D (6 bases). CDR1 and CDR2 (germline): LNHDA, SQIVND (reference sequence). V was clipped by 3 bases and J by 0 bases, with 9 bases between them. The CDR3 covers 15 residues. The CDR3 nucleotides are TGTGCCAGTAGTATGGCCGGGAGCTCCTACAATGAGCAGTTCTTC. This gives the protein CASSMAGSSYNEQFF.

V usage is TRBV9 and J usage is TRBJ1-2; 8 bases fit TRBD1. V trimming: 4 bases; J trimming: 7 bases; junction bases outside the gene matches: 12. Germline V gives CDR1 SGDLS, CDR2 YYNGEE. The CDR3 loop spans 15 amino acids. CDR3 in amino acids: CASSRAGRGPGGYTF. CDR3 DNA sequence: TGTGCCAGCAGCCGGGCGGGCAGGGGGCCGGGTGGCTACACCTTC.